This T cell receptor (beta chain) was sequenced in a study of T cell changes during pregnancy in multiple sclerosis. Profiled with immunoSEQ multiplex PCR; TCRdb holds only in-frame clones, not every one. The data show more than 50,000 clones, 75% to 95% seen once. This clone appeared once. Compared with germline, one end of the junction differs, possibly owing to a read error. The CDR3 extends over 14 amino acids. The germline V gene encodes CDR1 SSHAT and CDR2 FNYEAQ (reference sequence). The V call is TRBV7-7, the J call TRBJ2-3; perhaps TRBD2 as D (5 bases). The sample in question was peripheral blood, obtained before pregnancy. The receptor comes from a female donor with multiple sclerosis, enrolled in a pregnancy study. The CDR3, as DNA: TGTGCTAGCAGCGCAGGACTGAGCACAGATACGCAGTATTTT. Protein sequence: CASSAGLSTDTQYF.